The entry below describes one TCR beta chain. What it binds is not known. A second PCR of 7 to 11 cycles used a sample-barcoded 5' primer and a J-beta primer mix. Every cDNA molecule bore a tag from a template-switch adaptor containing 12 random nucleotides. TCRdb re-called the 5' RACE reads with MiXCR, one entry per CDR3 protein. The top ten hold 13% of the sample, which has 800,000 to 950,000 distinct CDR3 sequences, around 36% seen once. The data derive from a study of blood T cells in healthy people across ages. Study-level points and caveats: Unsorted PBMC material precluded a definitive naive versus antigen-experienced comparison.

The CDR3 has 20 amino acids. Germline trimming cut 0 bases from V and 0 bases from J; bases unmatched to any gene: 12. Per germline, CDR1 PRHDT and CDR2 FYEKMQ (reference sequence). The receptor comes from a man aged 18 to 35 in good health. V gene TRBV13 combines with J gene TRBJ2-1; TRBD1 agrees at 9 bases. Sequenced: blood. The CDR3 DNA is TGTGCCAGCAGCTTAGGCCGTTGGACAGGGGACGGGAGCTCCTACAATGAGCAGTTCTTC. It codes for CASSLGRWTGDGSSYNEQFF.